One sample yielded the 10 T cell receptor beta chains listed below, sequenced in a study of T cells after yellow fever vaccination. Via MiXCR, TCRdb re-called the 5' RACE reads, giving one row per CDR3 protein. The data contain just under 600,000 distinct CDR3 sequences, approximately 13% of them singletons. Sequencing was performed on PBMCs, taken on the day of the yellow fever booster vaccination. The source is a man younger than 40 who received the YFV17D yellow fever vaccine.

The chain carries TRBV27 and TRBJ2-1, with 9 nucleotides matching TRBD2. Germline trimming cut 6 bases from V and 6 bases from J; bases unmatched to any gene: 12. The CDR3 runs 16 residues. CDR1 and CDR2 from the germline V gene are MNHEY and SMNVEV (reference sequence). The CDR3, as DNA: TGTGCCAGCAGACTAGCGGGCAGCTATCGTGGCAATGAGCAGTTCTTC. Translating gives CASRLAGSYRGNEQFF.

This clonotype appeared a few times. The J gene is TRBJ2-7, the V gene TRBV7-8; the D is unclear. Per the germline V gene, CDR1 is SGHVS and CDR2 is FQNEAQ. This CDR3 region has 13 residues. V dropped 1 base and J dropped 3 bases, with 7 bases sitting between them. DNA of the CDR3: TGTGCCAGCAGCTTAGTGGGTATCTACGAGCAGTACTTC. The encoded protein is CASSLVGIYEQYF.

CDR3 sequence: CAIRDSGQDTGELFF. For the CDR3, the DNA is TGTGCCATCAGGGATTCGGGACAGGACACCGGGGAGCTGTTTTTT. This chain uses TRBV10-3 with TRBJ2-2; 8 bases agree with TRBD1. V lost 6 bases, J lost 3 bases, and 6 bases stayed unmatched. Germline V lookup: CDR1 ENHRY, CDR2 SYGVKD. The CDR3 consists of 15 residues.

This clonotype appeared many times. The V gene is TRBV20-1, the J gene TRBJ2-7; a weak D match, TRBD1 (5 bases). This CDR3 contains 12 residues. The V and J ends lost 3 bases and 3 bases respectively, with 9 bases between them. CDR1 and CDR2 (germline): DFQATT, SNEGSKA (reference sequence). The CDR3 nucleotides are TGCAGTGCTAGGGGGCAAGACTACGAGCAGTACTTC. It specifies CSARGQDYEQYF.

This clonotype turned up a few times. The DNA for the CDR3 is TGTGCCAGTAGTTTCCCGACGGAGAGGCCCTCTGGGGCCAACGTCCTGACTTTC. Amino acids: CASSFPTERPSGANVLTF. The chain combines TRBV19 with TRBJ2-6; D remains ambiguous. The ends were cut back, 5 bases at V and 0 bases at J, with 17 bases in the middle. The CDR3 contains 18 residues. Germline values: CDR1 LNHDA, CDR2 SQIVND (reference sequence).

The chain uses TRBV5-1 and TRBJ2-3; 7 nucleotides line up with TRBD2. The CDR3 loop spans 16 amino acids. Germline assignment: CDR1 SGHRS and CDR2 YFSETQ. The junction had 13 bases not matched to a gene; V was cut back by 7 bases and J by 2 bases. CDR3 coding DNA: TGCGCCAGCTCTGACGGGAGGATTGGTGTCACAGATACGCAGTATTTT. Encoded protein: CASSDGRIGVTDTQYF.

This clonotype was picked up a small number of times. The chain couples TRBV7-9 to TRBJ2-7; the match to TRBD1 covers 9 bases. Germline lookup yields CDR1 SEHNR and CDR2 FQNEAQ (reference sequence). The junction had 8 bases not matched to a gene; V was cut back by 5 bases and J by 6 bases. The CDR3 is 14 amino acids. The CDR3 here is CASSPRDRVSEQYF. The CDR3 DNA is TGTGCCAGCAGCCCCCGGGACAGGGTGAGCGAGCAGTACTTC.

This clonotype showed up just a few times. This chain connects TRBV5-1 to TRBJ2-7, with TRBD2 matching 10 bases. The CDR3 is made up of 14 amino acids. In germline, CDR1 is SGHRS, CDR2 YFSETQ. J lost 7 bases, V lost 5 bases, and 9 bases had no gene match. In DNA form, the CDR3 reads TGCGCCAGCAGATCTAGCGGGAGTATTGGGGAGCAGTACTTC. Amino acids: CASRSSGSIGEQYF.

This clonotype was seen a handful of times. The chain links TRBV7-9 to TRBJ2-1; D not resolved. The germline V gene has CDR1 SEHNR and CDR2 FQNEAQ (reference sequence). V was clipped by 4 bases and J by 6 bases, with 13 bases between them. The CDR3 extends over 14 amino acids. CDR3 DNA sequence: TGTGCCAGCAGCTACGAGGCAGGAGTCAATGAGCAGTTCTTC. It codes for CASSYEAGVNEQFF.

V is TRBV12-3 or TRBV12-4 and J is TRBJ2-7; D may correspond to TRBD1 or TRBD2 (5 bases each). CDR3 length equals 13 residues. Trimming pared 4 bases from V and 2 bases from J, leaving 9 bases between. The chain's CDR3 is CASSWDGPYEQYF. Written as DNA, the CDR3 is TGTGCCAGCAGTTGGGACGGTCCCTACGAGCAGTACTTC.